A selection of T cell receptor beta chains follows, all from one sample in a study of control samples from healthy donors and cancer patients. Using immunoSEQ multiplex PCR, the repertoire was profiled, and TCRdb retains in-frame clones only, with some absent. The sample lists more than 85,000 clones, around 89% occurring once. Sequences were obtained from PBMCs. The receptors originated from a woman aged 55-70 years with lung cancer. Each CDR3 is given with its conserved first and last residue. The D gene is left open where the match is weak. Rows give clone size only sometimes, using once, few, many, or a class for an expanded clone.

D gene	V gene	J gene	clone size	CDR3 protein	CDR3 DNA
NA	TRBV19	TRBJ1-5	NA	CASSIVGAVYSNQPQHF	TGTGCCAGTAGTATAGTAGGGGCAGTTTATAGCAATCAGCCCCAGCATTTT
NA	TRBV5-1	TRBJ1-1	NA	CASSFSGNPSEAFF	TGCGCCAGCAGCTTCTCCGGAAACCCTAGTGAAGCTTTCTTT
TRBD1	TRBV29-1	TRBJ1-2	once	CSVPTGTGNYGYTF	TGCAGCGTCCCAACCGGGACAGGGAACTATGGCTACACCTTC
NA	TRBV7-2	TRBJ2-1	NA	CASRAQGYRNEQFF	TGTGCCAGCAGAGCACAGGGATACCGCAATGAGCAGTTCTTC
NA	TRBV6-5	TRBJ1-1	NA	CASSYTAGSTEAFF	TGTGCCAGCAGTTACACCGCAGGATCCACTGAAGCTTTCTTT
TRBD2	TRBV5-1	TRBJ2-1	NA	CASSPRTSGRFPEQFF	TGCGCCAGCAGCCCCAGGACTAGCGGGAGATTTCCCGAGCAGTTCTTC
NA	TRBV7-3	TRBJ1-1	NA	CASSPQPGRGVTEAFF	TGTGCCAGCAGCCCCCAGCCCGGGAGGGGAGTGACTGAAGCTTTCTTT
NA	TRBV6-5	TRBJ2-7	NA	CASSYDGRYSYEQYF	TGTGCCAGCAGTTACGACGGACGGTATTCCTACGAGCAGTACTTC
NA	TRBV5-1	TRBJ2-3	NA	CASRFQGEDTQYF	TGCGCCAGCAGATTCCAAGGGGAAGATACGCAGTATTTT
NA	TRBV7-9	TRBJ2-5	once	CASSTRGGETQYF	TGTGCCAGCAGCACCAGGGGAGGGGAGACCCAGTACTTC
NA	TRBV19	TRBJ1-3	NA	CASSMGQGSGNTIYF	TGTGCCAGTAGTATGGGGCAGGGGTCCGGAAACACCATATATTTT
NA	TRBV2	TRBJ1-2	few	CASSEGQLWANGYTF	TGTGCCAGCAGTGAAGGACAGCTTTGGGCTAATGGCTACACCTTC
TRBD2	TRBV7-2	TRBJ2-7	NA	CASSFQLAGYEQYF	TGTGCCAGCAGCTTCCAACTAGCGGGCTACGAGCAGTACTTC
TRBD1	TRBV28	TRBJ1-2	NA	CASSITGGLTF	TGTGCCAGCAGTATTACAGGGGGTCTCACCTTC
TRBD1	TRBV9	TRBJ1-1	NA	CASSVEWDRGRGEAFF	TGTGCCAGCAGCGTAGAATGGGACAGGGGGCGCGGTGAAGCTTTCTTT
TRBD2	TRBV3-1/TRBV3-2	TRBJ2-5	NA	CASSQSAGREETQYF	TGTGCCAGCAGCCAAAGCGCAGGGAGGGAAGAGACCCAGTACTTC
NA	TRBV29-1	TRBJ2-5	NA	CSDIGGGQETQYF	TGCAGCGACATAGGAGGTGGGCAAGAGACCCAGTACTTC
TRBD1	TRBV19	TRBJ1-5	NA	CASSTTGGAGNQPQHF	TGTGCCAGTAGTACGACAGGGGGCGCCGGTAATCAGCCCCAGCATTTT
TRBD2	TRBV4-2	TRBJ2-3	NA	CASSQTPVAGGGDTQYF	TGTGCCAGCAGCCAAACACCGGTAGCGGGAGGGGGAGATACGCAGTATTTT
NA	TRBV11-2	TRBJ2-5	NA	CASSLSTNQETQYF	TGTGCCAGCAGCTTGTCAACAAACCAAGAGACCCAGTACTTC
NA	TRBV5-5	TRBJ1-4	NA	CASSPGTLATNEKLFF	TGTGCCAGCAGCCCCGGGACACTAGCAACTAATGAAAAACTGTTTTTT
NA	TRBV7-9	TRBJ1-5	once	CASSLGTPGQPQHF	TGTGCCAGCAGCTTGGGGACCCCTGGTCAGCCCCAGCATTTT
NA	TRBV15	TRBJ1-2	NA	CATSRDTGRMYGYTF	TGTGCCACCAGCAGAGATACAGGGCGGATGTATGGCTACACCTTC
NA	TRBV3-1/TRBV3-2	TRBJ2-7	NA	CASSQDSGPPGTYEQYF	TGTGCCAGCAGCCAGGACTCCGGGCCCCCCGGCACCTACGAGCAGTACTTC
NA	TRBV4-1	TRBJ1-2	NA	CASSHPKDRLKGGYTF	TGCGCCAGCAGCCACCCTAAGGATAGGCTTAAGGGTGGCTACACCTTC
NA	TRBV19	TRBJ2-5	NA	CASRGVRKGETQYF	TGTGCCAGTAGAGGGGTCAGAAAGGGAGAGACCCAGTACTTC
TRBD2	TRBV6-5	TRBJ2-7	NA	CASRGGTPPYF	TGTGCCAGCCGGGGGGGGACCCCTCCGTACTTC
NA	TRBV3-1/TRBV3-2	TRBJ2-5	once	CASSQEGETQYF	TGTGCCAGCAGCCAAGAAGGCGAGACCCAGTACTTC
NA	TRBV6-2/TRBV6-3	TRBJ2-7	NA	CASSYWGSSYEQYF	TGTGCCAGCAGTTACTGGGGAAGCTCCTACGAGCAGTACTTC
TRBD1	TRBV19	TRBJ1-1	NA	CASSISGTGSTEAFF	TGTGCCAGTAGTATATCCGGGACAGGGTCCACTGAAGCTTTCTTT
TRBD2	TRBV7-8	TRBJ2-1	NA	CASSLGRLAERINEQFF	TGTGCCAGCAGCTTAGGACGACTAGCGGAACGGATCAATGAGCAGTTCTTC
TRBD1	TRBV19	TRBJ2-1	NA	CASSMGDSLTYNEQFF	TGTGCCAGTAGTATGGGGGACAGTTTAACCTACAATGAGCAGTTCTTC
TRBD1	TRBV19	TRBJ2-1	once	CASSSTGTGNEQFF	TGTGCCAGTAGTTCAACCGGGACAGGTAATGAGCAGTTCTTC
NA	TRBV9	TRBJ1-6	NA	CASSAQQGSRTPLHF	TGTGCCAGCAGCGCCCAACAGGGTTCAAGGACACCCCTCCACTTT
TRBD1	TRBV12-5	TRBJ1-5	NA	CASSQGRDRYSNQPQHF	TGTGCTAGTTCCCAAGGTAGGGACAGGTATAGCAATCAGCCCCAGCATTTT
TRBD1	TRBV11-3	TRBJ1-3	NA	CASSLTGGTAIGNTIYF	TGTGCCAGCAGCTTAACAGGGGGCACTGCTATCGGAAACACCATATATTTT
NA	TRBV15	TRBJ1-3	NA	CATSRDRISGNTIYF	TGTGCCACCAGCAGAGATAGGATCTCTGGAAACACCATATATTTT
TRBD2	TRBV5-8	TRBJ2-1	NA	CASSWSGGPYNEQFF	TGTGCCAGCAGCTGGAGCGGGGGGCCTTACAATGAGCAGTTCTTC
TRBD2	TRBV7-7	TRBJ2-5	NA	CASGTIDNPETQYF	TGTGCTAGCGGGACAATAGATAACCCAGAGACCCAGTACTTC
NA	TRBV24-1	TRBJ2-5	NA	CATSSSGETQYF	TGTGCCACCAGCTCGAGTGGGGAGACCCAGTACTTC
NA	TRBV14	TRBJ2-1	NA	CASSPQRGEQFF	TGTGCCAGCAGCCCCCAAAGGGGTGAGCAGTTCTTC
NA	TRBV28	TRBJ1-2	NA	CASSLMTGNYGYTF	TGTGCCAGCAGTTTGATGACGGGTAACTATGGCTACACCTTC
NA	TRBV20-1	TRBJ2-1	NA	CSASSEGLRFF	TGCAGTGCTAGCTCGGAGGGCCTCAGGTTCTTC
TRBD1	TRBV7-3	TRBJ2-2	NA	CASSPTTGTTGELFF	TGTGCCAGCAGCCCCACGACAGGGACAACCGGGGAGCTGTTTTTT
NA	TRBV6-5	TRBJ1-5	NA	CASSSRGVGVIQPQHF	TGTGCCAGCAGTTCCCGAGGGGTAGGGGTCATTCAGCCCCAGCATTTT
TRBD2	TRBV7-3	TRBJ2-3	NA	CASSLHGGGTTDTQYF	TGTGCCAGCAGCTTACACGGCGGGGGGACCACAGATACGCAGTATTTT
TRBD2	TRBV6-5	TRBJ2-1	NA	CASSYSLGGGSEQFF	TGTGCCAGCAGTTACTCGCTCGGCGGGGGGAGTGAGCAGTTCTTC
NA	TRBV27	TRBJ1-3	NA	CASSLAGTGNTIYF	TGTGCCAGCAGTTTAGCAGGGACTGGAAACACCATATATTTT
TRBD1	TRBV7-9	TRBJ2-7	NA	CASSIGQGLPYEQYF	TGTGCCAGCAGCATTGGACAGGGACTTCCCTACGAGCAGTACTTC
TRBD1	TRBV7-2	TRBJ2-5	NA	CASVPGDRMETQYF	TGTGCCAGCGTCCCAGGGGACAGGATGGAGACCCAGTACTTC
NA	TRBV7-9	TRBJ2-5	NA	CASSYASTRQETQYF	TGTGCCAGCAGCTACGCTAGTACACGCCAAGAGACCCAGTACTTC
NA	TRBV11-1	TRBJ2-1	NA	CASSPISGAGYNEQFF	TGTGCCAGCAGCCCAATTAGTGGGGCTGGTTACAATGAGCAGTTCTTC
NA	TRBV5-6	TRBJ2-7	NA	CASSLGGVRYEQYF	TGTGCCAGCAGCTTGGGCGGGGTTCGATACGAGCAGTACTTC
TRBD2	TRBV27	TRBJ2-5	NA	CASSFREASGTQYF	TGTGCCAGCAGTTTCCGGGAGGCATCAGGGACCCAGTACTTC
NA	TRBV5-1	TRBJ1-1	NA	CASRSGVTEAFF	TGCGCCAGCAGATCAGGGGTTACTGAAGCTTTCTTT